One sample yielded the 22 T cell receptor beta chains listed below, sequenced in a study of blood T cell repertoires in COVID-19. TCRdb's table, derived via immunoSEQ multiplex PCR, lists solely in-frame clones and lacks some. The sample has 30,000 to 35,000 clones, approximately 81% seen once; the top ten hold just over 35%. Material: peripheral blood. The receptors were gathered from a man older than 75 with acute or convalescent COVID-19.

The chain has TRBV5-5 and TRBJ1-2, with 9 bases fitting TRBD1. Trimming took 3 bases from V and 8 from J; bases not matched to a gene: 5. The length of the CDR3 is 13 residues. Germline assignment: CDR1 SGHKS and CDR2 YYEKEE (reference sequence). The CDR3 DNA reads as TGTGCCAGCAGCTCCCGGGACAGGGAAGGCTACACCTTC. Its protein is CASSSRDREGYTF.

The chain employs TRBV3-1 (or the pseudogene TRBV3-2) and TRBJ2-3, with 15 positions matching TRBD2. Germline V gene sequence: CDR1 LGHDT, CDR2 YNNKEL (reference sequence). The CDR3 sequence is 18 residues long. V dropped 4 bases and J dropped 5; count of bases not matched to a gene: 10. CDR3 protein: CASSLGRGLAGGLDTQYF. CDR3 coding DNA: TGTGCCAGCAGCCTTGGAAGGGGACTAGCGGGGGGTTTAGATACGCAGTATTTT.

The chain has TRBV2 and TRBJ2-1; 8 nucleotides match TRBD1. V trimming: 5 bases; J trimming: 4 bases; junction bases outside the gene matches: 4. CDR3 length: 14 amino acids. CDR1 and CDR2 from the germline V gene are SNHLY and FYNNEI. The CDR3 reads CASSLRDRYNEQFF. In nucleotides, the CDR3 is TGTGCCAGCAGTCTCCGGGACAGGTACAATGAGCAGTTCTTC.

The chain uses TRBV7-9 and TRBJ2-3; no definite D call. This CDR3 region has 16 residues. Germline loops: CDR1 SEHNR, CDR2 FQNEAQ (reference sequence). Trimming shortened V by 1 base and J by 2 bases, and 13 bases separated the two germline ends. As DNA, the CDR3 is TGTGCCAGCAGCTTAGTGCTGGCCAGTTACACAGATACGCAGTATTTT. Translation gives CASSLVLASYTDTQYF.

The chain joins TRBV18 to TRBJ1-3; possible D gene TRBD1, 6 bases. CDR1 and CDR2 from the germline V gene are KGHSH and LQKENI. With 5 bases removed from V and 4 bases from J, the gap between germline ends came to 12 bases. The CDR3 spans 14 residues. Here the CDR3 reads CASSSGVLGNTIYF. In DNA form, the CDR3 reads TGTGCCAGCTCATCAGGGGTACTGGGAAACACCATATATTTT. Variable domain in full (rest from reference TRBV18 and TRBJ1-3): NAGVMQNPRHLVRRRGQEARLRCSPMKGHSHVYWYRQLPEEGLKFMVYLQKENIIDESGMPKERFSAEFPKEGPSILRIQQVVRGDSAAYFCASSSGVLGNTIYFGEGSWLTVV.

As to this clone: The junction does not match germline at one end; this may be a read error. The CDR3 coding sequence is TGTGCCACGGAGGAACAGAGGAGCTCCTATAATTCACCCCCCCACTTT. Amino acids: CATEEQRSSYNSPPHF. V is TRBV10-3 and J is TRBJ1-6; no definite D call. CDR1 and CDR2 from the germline V gene are ENHRY and SYGVKD. The CDR3 is 16 amino acids.

In this sample, this clone turned up many times. This chain uses TRBV3-1 (or the pseudogene TRBV3-2) with TRBJ2-4, with D possibly being TRBD2 (6 bases). Trimming took 1 base from V and 0 from J, leaving 13 bases between them. CDR1 and CDR2 (germline): LGHDT, YNNKEL (reference sequence). This CDR3 has 17 residues. Written as DNA, the CDR3 is TGTGCCAGCAGCCAAGGGTATCGGGAGCTAGCCAAAAACATTCAGTACTTC. It translates to CASSQGYRELAKNIQYF.

The CDR3 sequence: CASSSTGGSYEQYF. CDR3 in DNA: TGCGCCAGCAGCTCGACAGGGGGAAGCTACGAGCAGTACTTC. The chain links TRBV5-1 to TRBJ2-7, with 9 bases identical to TRBD1. This CDR3 has 14 amino acids. J was trimmed by 3 bases and V by 3 bases; bases with no gene match: 4. Germline V gene sequence: CDR1 SGHRS, CDR2 YFSETQ.

V gene TRBV7-9 combines with J gene TRBJ2-3, with 11 bases fitting TRBD2. CDR1 is SEHNR, CDR2 FQNEAQ, per germline (reference sequence). CDR3 length: 16 residues. The V gene end was trimmed by 1 base and the J gene end by 2 bases; junction bases not matched to a gene: 2. The CDR3 nucleotides read TGTGCCAGCAGCTTAGGACTAGCGGGGAACACAGATACGCAGTATTTT. Its protein product is CASSLGLAGNTDTQYF. Variable domain in full (rest from reference TRBV7-9 and TRBJ2-3): DTGVSQNPRHKITKRGQNVTFRCDPISEHNRLYWYRQTLGQGPEFLTYFQNEAQLEKSRLLSDRFSAERPKGSFSTLEIQRTEQGDSAMYLCASSLGLAGNTDTQYFGPGTRLTVL.

This clone was detected only once. The J gene is TRBJ1-2, the V gene TRBV6-5; no firm D call. Per the germline V gene, CDR1 is MNHEY and CDR2 is SVGAGI. This CDR3 has 14 amino acids. V lost 2 bases, J lost 2 bases, and 9 bases lay in between. The CDR3 here is CASSYGGQNYGYTF. Written as DNA, the CDR3 is TGTGCCAGCAGTTACGGTGGGCAGAACTATGGCTACACCTTC.

The V gene is TRBV5-1, the J gene TRBJ1-1; no reliable D call. Trimming left V 4 bases short and J 5 bases short, with 18 bases between. The CDR3 has 15 amino acids. CDR1 and CDR2 (germline): SGHRS, YFSETQ. CDR3 amino acids: CASSSQEGRKTEAFF. CDR3 nucleotide sequence: TGCGCCAGCAGCAGTCAGGAGGGTAGGAAAACTGAAGCTTTCTTT.

The chain carries TRBV10-3 and TRBJ2-1, with TRBD2 identical over 9 bases. Germline V gene sequence: CDR1 ENHRY, CDR2 SYGVKD. After removal of 9 bases from V and 8 bases from J, the junction contained 8 bases not matched to a gene. The CDR3 has 13 amino acids. The CDR3 sequence: CAISSGGGDEQFF. The CDR3 bases are TGTGCCATAAGTAGCGGGGGTGGGGATGAGCAGTTCTTC.

This clone showed up just once. The chain joins TRBV5-1 to TRBJ1-1; 7 bases line up with TRBD1. V lost 3 bases to trimming and J lost 1 base; unmatched junction nucleotides: 12. Germline V gene lookup returns CDR1 SGHRS and CDR2 YFSETQ. This CDR3 is 17 amino acids long. The CDR3 DNA reads TGCGCCAGCAGCTCCGGGCCAGGACAGGCGGAGAACACTGAAGCTTTCTTT. Its translation: CASSSGPGQAENTEAFF.

The sample holds a few counts of this clone. This chain uses TRBV19 with TRBJ1-4; possibly TRBD1 for D (5 bases). CDR1 and CDR2 from the germline V gene are LNHDA and SQIVND (reference sequence). V was clipped by 5 bases and J by 4 bases, with 11 bases between them. CDR3 length: 14 residues. The DNA of the CDR3 is TGTGCCAGTAGTCGGACACTGATTAATGAAAAACTGTTTTTT. Protein: CASSRTLINEKLFF. Full variable domain (rest looked up from reference TRBV19 and TRBJ1-4): DGGITQSPKYLFRKEGQNVTLSCEQNLNHDAMYWYRQDPGQGLRLIYYSQIVNDFQKGDIAEGYSVSREKKESFPLTVTSAQKNPTAFYLCASSRTLINEKLFFGSGTQLSVL.

The chain links TRBV19 to TRBJ2-2, with a tentative D call TRBD1 (6 bases). The CDR3 sequence is 15 residues long. Trimming left V 2 bases short and J 2 bases short, with 9 bases between. The germline gives CDR1 LNHDA, CDR2 SQIVND (reference sequence). In DNA, the CDR3 is TGTGCCAGTAGTATACAGGGGATTAACACCGGGGAGCTGTTTTTT. Translated: CASSIQGINTGELFF.

This clone appeared a single time. This chain joins TRBV6-6 and TRBJ2-3, with 10 bases matching TRBD1. After removal of 6 bases from V and 2 bases from J, the junction contained 8 bases not matched to a gene. The CDR3 spans 16 residues. Germline loops: CDR1 MNHNY, CDR2 SVGAGI (reference sequence). The CDR3 protein is CASRSGQGGHTDTQYF. CDR3 DNA sequence: TGTGCCAGCAGATCCGGACAGGGGGGACACACAGATACGCAGTATTTT.

CDR3 DNA: TGTGCCAGTAGTTCCACTACCGGGATTTATAATTCACCCCTCCACTTT. It encodes CASSSTTGIYNSPLHF. The chain links TRBV19 to TRBJ1-6; the D is unclear. The V gene's germline CDR1 is LNHDA and CDR2 SQIVND (reference sequence). V lost 5 bases, J lost 4 bases, and 15 bases lay in between. The CDR3 contains 16 residues.

The chain uses TRBV3-1 (or the pseudogene TRBV3-2) and TRBJ2-3; TRBD2 aligns across 8 bases. V dropped 4 bases and J dropped 4; count of bases not matched to a gene: 10. CDR3 length: 16 residues. CDR1 and CDR2 (germline): LGHDT, YNNKEL (reference sequence). The DNA of the CDR3 is TGTGCCAGCAGCCTGACCCGGGGGGGCCACGCAGATACGCAGTATTTT. Amino acids: CASSLTRGGHADTQYF.

The chain recombines TRBV27 with TRBJ2-7; D is perhaps TRBD1 (6 bases). Trimming removed 6 bases from V and 0 bases from J, with 12 bases in between. This CDR3 region has 14 residues. Germline CDR1 and CDR2: MNHEY and SMNVEV (reference sequence). The CDR3 nucleotides read TGTGCCAGCAGCCTAGACAGGAACTCCTACGAGCAGTACTTC. Its translation is CASSLDRNSYEQYF.

The V call is TRBV14, the J call TRBJ2-7; TRBD2 matches at 11 bases. Germline V gene data show CDR1 as SGHDN and CDR2 as FVKESK. J was trimmed by 3 bases and V by 6 bases; bases with no gene match: 4. CDR3 length: 14 amino acids. Here the CDR3 reads CASRSTSGDYEQYF. The CDR3 nucleotides are TGTGCCAGCAGGTCGACTAGCGGGGACTACGAGCAGTACTTC.

This sequence joins TRBV19 and TRBJ2-4; possible D gene TRBD2, 5 bases. CDR3 length: 15 residues. The germline CDR1 and CDR2 sequences are LNHDA and SQIVND (reference sequence). Trimming removed 3 bases at V and 2 bases at J, with 11 bases between. The CDR3 DNA sequence: TGTGCCAGTAGTATGTATCCGGGAACCAAAAACATTCAGTACTTC. The encoded protein is CASSMYPGTKNIQYF.

This clone showed up just a few times. CDR3 sequence reads: CASSAGTGLSYEQYF. The DNA for the CDR3 is TGTGCCAGCAGCGCTGGGACAGGACTCTCCTACGAGCAGTACTTC. V usage is TRBV2 and J usage is TRBJ2-7; 8 nucleotides line up with TRBD1. This CDR3 is 15 amino acids long. CDR1 is SNHLY, CDR2 FYNNEI, per germline. With 6 bases clipped from V and 0 bases from J, the junction kept 7 bases outside the gene matches.